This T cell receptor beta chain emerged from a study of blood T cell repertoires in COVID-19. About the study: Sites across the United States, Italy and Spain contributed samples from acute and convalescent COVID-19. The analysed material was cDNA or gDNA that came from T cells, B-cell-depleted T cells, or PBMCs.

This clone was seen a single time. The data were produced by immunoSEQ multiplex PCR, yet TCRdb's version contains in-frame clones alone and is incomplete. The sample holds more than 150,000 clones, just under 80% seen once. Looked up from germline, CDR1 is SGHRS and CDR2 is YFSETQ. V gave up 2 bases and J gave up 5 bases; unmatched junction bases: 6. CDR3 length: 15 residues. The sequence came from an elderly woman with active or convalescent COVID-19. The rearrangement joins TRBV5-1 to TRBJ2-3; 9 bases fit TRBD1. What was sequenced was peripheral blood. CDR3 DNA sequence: TGCGCCAGCAGCTTACAGGGGGCCAGTGAAGATACGCAGTATTTT. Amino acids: CASSLQGASEDTQYF.